This T cell receptor beta chain was documented in a study of yellow fever vaccine responses in identical twins. Study-level findings and limits: Reports say the vaccine T cell response in twins looked partly convergent and partly personalized.

Trimming took off 0 bases at V and 8 bases at J, with 8 bases between the two ends. Germline V lookup: CDR1 MRHNA, CDR2 SNTAGT. The CDR3 loop spans 13 amino acids. There are a few counts of this clonotype. Its antigen is not known. TCRdb itself ran the RT-PCR reads through MiXCR, one entry per CDR3 protein. Of 3,600 or so distinct CDR3 sequences in the sample, around 80% were seen once. The chain links TRBV6-4 to TRBJ2-1, with D perhaps matching TRBD2 (5 bases). The TCR originated in a woman under 30 who received the yellow fever vaccine. The source material was T cells from blood (PBMCs), unsorted or a sorted subset (not recorded which), sampled before or after yellow fever vaccination (not recorded which). The CDR3 sequence: CASSDSERDEQFF. CDR3 nucleotide sequence: TGTGCCAGCAGTGACTCAGAGAGGGATGAGCAGTTCTTC.